What follows is one TCR beta chain and its context. TCRdb's copy holds only in-frame clones and misses some; the assay was immunoSEQ multiplex PCR. The sample contains hundreds of thousands of clones, nearly 90% of which appear only once. This record belongs to a study of blood T cell repertoires in COVID-19. Background on the study: Specimens from acute and convalescent COVID-19 originated in the United States, Italy and Spain. T cells, B-cell-depleted T cells, or PBMCs provided the cDNA or gDNA that served as material.

V was shortened by 6 bases and J by 0 bases, with 11 bases between the two germline ends. CDR1 and CDR2 (germline): SQVTM, ANQGSEA. The CDR3 covers 13 residues. Clinical histories supplied by participants themselves formed the basis of cohort assignment. The clonotype was recovered from a woman younger than 45 who had recovered from COVID-19. This rearrangement joins TRBV29-1 to TRBJ1-1, with D unresolved. The sample comprised PBMCs or T cells enriched from blood (not recorded which). The CDR3 DNA is TGCAGCGTGATACAGTCTATGAACACTGAAGCTTTCTTT. Encoded protein: CSVIQSMNTEAFF. The variable domain in full, completed from reference TRBV29-1 and TRBJ1-1, reads SAVISQKPSRDICQRGTSLTIQCQVDSQVTMMFWYRQQPGQSLTLIATANQGSEATYESGFVIDKFPISRPNLTFSTLTVSNMSPEDSSIYLCSVIQSMNTEAFFGQGTRLTVV.